What follows are 28 T cell receptor beta chains derived from one specimen sequenced in a study of shared clonotypes between healthy human individuals. Libraries were prepared by immunoSEQ multiplex PCR; TCRdb keeps only in-frame clonotypes and omits some of them. Altogether approximately 720,000 clones are present, more than 70% being singletons, with the ten largest covering less than 2%. The source material was memory CD4+ T cells sorted from blood. Documented subset: CD45RA-negative fraction. The receptors were sampled from a woman aged 25-40 years in good health.

This sequence joins TRBV18 and TRBJ2-7, with 8 bases fitting TRBD1. With 5 bases clipped from V and 3 bases from J, the junction kept 3 bases outside the gene matches. From germline, CDR1 is KGHSH and CDR2 LQKENI. The CDR3 runs 13 residues. The CDR3 nucleotides read TGTGCCAGCTCAACCGGGACAGGCTACGAGCAGTACTTC. Translated, it gives CASSTGTGYEQYF.

The V gene is TRBV6-5, the J gene TRBJ1-1; the D is unclear. Germline V CDR1 and CDR2: MNHEY, SVGAGI. This CDR3 region has 13 residues. V lost 5 bases and J lost 1, with 8 bases in between. The CDR3 loop is CASSGIGNTEAFF. In DNA, the CDR3 is TGTGCCAGCAGTGGCATTGGGAACACTGAAGCTTTCTTT.

V is TRBV5-8 and J is TRBJ2-7; 7 nucleotides match TRBD2. CDR3 size: 15 residues. V lost 2 bases to trimming and J lost 7 bases; unmatched junction nucleotides: 12. Germline-derived CDR1 and CDR2 are SGHTS and YDEGEE. As DNA, the CDR3 is TGTGCCAGCAGCTTATTTGGAGCGGGATCCGGGGAGCAGTACTTC. Its translation: CASSLFGAGSGEQYF.

The sample holds a few counts of this clone. V usage is TRBV10-1 and J usage is TRBJ2-7, with TRBD2 matching 9 bases. Germline lookup yields CDR1 WNHNN and CDR2 SYGVQD (reference sequence). This CDR3 region has 14 residues. V dropped 6 bases and J dropped 2; count of bases not matched to a gene: 5. CDR3 sequence reads: CASSASGTAYEQYF. CDR3 bases: TGCGCCAGCAGCGCTAGCGGGACAGCCTACGAGCAGTACTTC.

This clone was seen more than once but under ten times. This chain connects TRBV6-6 to TRBJ1-5; D is perhaps TRBD1 (5 bases). CDR3 length equals 14 residues. Trimming cost V 6 bases and J 3 bases, with 12 bases left between them. CDR1 is MNHNY, CDR2 SVGAGI, per germline (reference sequence). CDR3 in DNA: TGTGCCAGCAGCCTGAGCAGGGTCAATCAGCCCCAGCATTTT. Translated: CASSLSRVNQPQHF.

A word on this clone: At the DNA level, this CDR3 is encoded by other sequences in the same sample as well. This chain joins TRBV19 and TRBJ2-5; D is possibly TRBD1 or TRBD2 (5 bases each). Germline CDR1 LNHDA, CDR2 SQIVND (reference sequence). The CDR3 runs 14 residues. Trimming shortened V by 8 bases and J by 1 base, and 14 bases separated the two germline ends. CDR3 nucleotides: TGTGCCAGTCACAGGAGAGGGGCCCAAGAGACCCAGTACTTC. As protein: CASHRRGAQETQYF.

The chain recombines TRBV13 with TRBJ2-1; D ambiguous. The ends were cut back, 1 base at V and 4 bases at J, with 8 bases in the middle. The CDR3 runs to 14 residues. Germline assignment: CDR1 PRHDT and CDR2 FYEKMQ (reference sequence). CDR3 region: CASSLEDMYNEQFF. CDR3 sequence (DNA): TGTGCCAGCAGCTTAGAAGACATGTACAATGAGCAGTTCTTC.

The CDR3, as DNA: TGTGCCAGCAGCTTATGGGCTATGGGGGAAAAACTGTTTTTT. Encoded protein: CASSLWAMGEKLFF. J is TRBJ1-4 and V is TRBV11-2; D ambiguous. CDR1 SGHAT and CDR2 FQNNGV come from the germline V gene. The CDR3 covers 14 residues. V lost 2 bases to trimming and J lost 8 bases, with 12 bases between them.

The rearrangement links TRBV18 to TRBJ2-7; D may be TRBD1 (5 bases). CDR1 is KGHSH, CDR2 LQKENI, per germline. V was pared by 3 bases and J by 0 bases, with 6 bases between. The CDR3 spans 13 residues. The CDR3 is CASSPQGSYEQYF. In DNA form, the CDR3 reads TGTGCCAGCTCACCCCAGGGCTCCTACGAGCAGTACTTC. Combining the CDR3 with reference TRBV18 and TRBJ2-7 gives the whole variable domain NAGVMQNPRHLVRRRGQEARLRCSPMKGHSHVYWYRQLPEEGLKFMVYLQKENIIDESGMPKERFSAEFPKEGPSILRIQQVVRGDSAAYFCASSPQGSYEQYFGPGTRLTVT.

V gene TRBV19 combines with J gene TRBJ2-2; the D gene is possibly TRBD1 (5 bases). From germline, CDR1 is LNHDA and CDR2 SQIVND (reference sequence). The CDR3 consists of 15 residues. Trimming removed 7 bases from V and 0 bases from J, with 12 bases in between. The CDR3 nucleotides read TGTGCCAGTATTCAAGGACACACGAACACCGGGGAGCTGTTTTTT. Protein sequence: CASIQGHTNTGELFF.

This sequence joins TRBV13 and TRBJ2-7; weak D call: TRBD1 (6 bases). Germline values: CDR1 PRHDT, CDR2 FYEKMQ (reference sequence). V was cut by 5 bases and J by 0 bases, with 11 bases left in between. The CDR3 is made up of 14 amino acids. CDR3 in amino acids: CASSPRDNSYEQYF. The DNA of the CDR3 is TGTGCCAGCAGCCCCCGGGACAACTCCTACGAGCAGTACTTC. Combining the CDR3 with reference TRBV13 and TRBJ2-7 gives the whole variable domain AAGVIQSPRHLIKEKRETATLKCYPIPRHDTVYWYQQGPGQDPQFLISFYEKMQSDKGSIPDRFSAQQFSDYHSELNMSSLELGDSALYFCASSPRDNSYEQYFGPGTRLTVT.

The chain recombines TRBV5-6 with TRBJ2-1; 12 nucleotides line up with TRBD2. CDR3 length: 16 amino acids. V shed 3 bases, J shed 8 bases, and the junction held 9 bases outside the gene matches. The germline V gene encodes CDR1 SGHDT and CDR2 YYEEEE. The CDR3 region has the DNA TGTGCCAGCAGCTGGGGGCCGGGACTAGCGGGTTATGAGCAGTTCTTC. It translates to CASSWGPGLAGYEQFF.

The genes are TRBV6-5 and TRBJ1-2; 10 bases line up with TRBD1. J lost 8 bases, V lost 6 bases, and 12 bases had no gene match. CDR3 length equals 15 residues. Germline lookup yields CDR1 MNHEY and CDR2 SVGAGI. The DNA of the CDR3 is TGTGCCAGCAGCCCCCGGACAGGGGGGGCCGGCGGCTACACCTTC. Translating gives CASSPRTGGAGGYTF.

The chain employs TRBV9 and TRBJ2-7, with TRBD2 as a possible D gene (6 bases). This CDR3 has 14 amino acids. The V gene lost 4 bases and the J gene lost 6 bases, with 17 bases spanning the gap. Germline V CDR1 and CDR2: SGDLS, YYNGEE. CDR3 coding DNA: TGTGCCAGCAGCCCCTCTTGGGGAGGCGGCGAGCAGTACTTC. Translating it yields CASSPSWGGGEQYF. Full variable domain (missing parts from reference TRBV9 and TRBJ2-7): DSGVTQTPKHLITATGQRVTLRCSPRSGDLSVYWYQQSLDQGLQFLIQYYNGEERAKGNILERFSAQQFPDLHSELNLSSLELGDSALYFCASSPSWGGGEQYFGPGTRLTVT.

The chain recombines TRBV18 with TRBJ1-2, with D uncertain. Germline V gene sequence: CDR1 KGHSH, CDR2 LQKENI. Trimming took 2 bases from V and 2 from J, leaving 6 bases between them. The CDR3 is 13 amino acids. CDR3 protein: CASSPEENYGYTF. CDR3 DNA sequence: TGTGCCAGCTCACCAGAGGAGAACTATGGCTACACCTTC.

In its sample, this clone was seen a few times. The chain has TRBV2 and TRBJ2-7; 16 nucleotides agree with TRBD2. The germline CDR1 and CDR2 sequences are SNHLY and FYNNEI. The junction had 8 bases not matched to a gene; V was cut back by 7 bases and J by 2 bases. The CDR3 contains 17 residues. CDR3 amino acids: CASKLQGLAGGAYEQYF. The CDR3 bases are TGTGCCAGCAAGTTACAGGGACTAGCGGGAGGGGCCTACGAGCAGTACTTC.

Comment on this clone: The sample carries other DNA sequences with the same CDR3. This chain links TRBV27 with TRBJ1-2; 7 nucleotides agree with TRBD1. Germline V gene sequence: CDR1 MNHEY, CDR2 SMNVEV (reference sequence). V was clipped by 4 bases and J by 2 bases; unmatched bases: 4. The CDR3 is 14 amino acids. The CDR3 loop reads CASSSGGQNYGYTF. The CDR3 region has the DNA TGTGCCAGCAGTTCGGGGGGACAGAACTATGGCTACACCTTC.

V usage is TRBV25-1 and J usage is TRBJ2-2, with TRBD2 matching 7 bases. The CDR3 spans 14 residues. Germline trimming cut 1 base from V and 5 bases from J; bases unmatched to any gene: 1. Germline V CDR1 and CDR2: MGHDK, SYGVNS. CDR3: CASSESGGTGELFF. The CDR3 DNA reads as TGTGCCAGCAGTGAATCGGGGGGAACCGGGGAGCTGTTTTTT.

This clone has more than one count but fewer than ten. This rearrangement joins TRBV7-9 to TRBJ2-7; TRBD1 is a possible D gene (6 bases). Per germline, CDR1 SEHNR and CDR2 FQNEAQ (reference sequence). The ends were cut back, 4 bases at V and 2 bases at J, with 12 bases in the middle. This CDR3 region has 14 residues. CDR3: CASSYGGQTYEQYF. The CDR3 DNA reads as TGTGCCAGCAGCTATGGAGGACAGACCTACGAGCAGTACTTC.

The chain couples TRBV5-6 to TRBJ2-1, with 12 bases fitting TRBD2. CDR3 length equals 17 residues. CDR1 is SGHDT, CDR2 YYEEEE, per germline. The V gene end was trimmed by 0 bases and the J gene end by 4 bases; junction bases not matched to a gene: 5. CDR3 protein: CASSLDRTSGTYNEQFF. CDR3 DNA sequence: TGTGCCAGCAGCTTGGACCGGACTAGCGGGACGTACAATGAGCAGTTCTTC.

This clone has a handful of counts. V and J are TRBV5-1 and TRBJ1-4; weak D call: TRBD1 (5 bases). The V end lost 4 bases, the J end lost 8 bases, and 21 bases lay between the germline ends. The germline gives CDR1 SGHRS, CDR2 YFSETQ. The CDR3 contains 16 residues. CDR3 coding DNA: TGCGCCAGCAGCCCACGAAACTCCGGGGGGATGGAAAAACTGTTTTTT. It is translated as CASSPRNSGGMEKLFF. Full variable domain (missing parts from reference TRBV5-1 and TRBJ1-4): KAGVTQTPRYLIKTRGQQVTLSCSPISGHRSVSWYQQTPGQGLQFLFEYFSETQRNKGNFPGRFSGRQFSNSRSEMNVSTLELGDSALYLCASSPRNSGGMEKLFFGSGTQLSVL.

The chain has TRBV7-9 and TRBJ2-3; D is ambiguous. Germline CDR1 is SEHNR and CDR2 is FQNEAQ (reference sequence). Trimming shortened V by 4 bases and J by 0 bases, and 11 bases separated the two germline ends. The CDR3 spans 15 residues. CDR3 bases: TGTGCCAGCAGCTCCCGAGGCGCTAGCACAGATACGCAGTATTTT. Protein: CASSSRGASTDTQYF.

The V and J genes are TRBV19 and TRBJ2-1; D is unclear. Between the trimmed V and J ends, which lost 5 bases and 3 bases, there was a span of 11 bases. The CDR3 is 14 amino acids. Germline V gene sequence: CDR1 LNHDA, CDR2 SQIVND (reference sequence). The CDR3 reads CASSPEGIYNEQFF. CDR3 sequence (DNA): TGTGCCAGTAGTCCTGAAGGAATCTACAATGAGCAGTTCTTC.

The V call is TRBV9, the J call TRBJ2-1, with TRBD2 matching over 9 bases. Looked up from germline, CDR1 is SGDLS and CDR2 is YYNGEE. CDR3 length: 16 residues. The junction had 10 bases not matched to a gene; V was cut back by 4 bases and J by 5 bases. The CDR3 region has the DNA TGTGCCAGCAGCTCATCCCTGGTAGCGGGAGACAATGAGCAGTTCTTC. This sequence encodes CASSSSLVAGDNEQFF.

This chain connects TRBV19 to TRBJ1-5, with D unresolved. V was trimmed by 7 bases and J by 5 bases, leaving 12 bases between them. Germline V gene data show CDR1 as LNHDA and CDR2 as SQIVND (reference sequence). This CDR3 is built from 13 residues. Written as DNA, the CDR3 is TGTGCCAGTAAGGATTTTTTGGATCAGCCCCAGCATTTT. Translated: CASKDFLDQPQHF.

This clone came up many times. The sample contains more than one DNA sequence encoding this CDR3. This rearrangement joins TRBV2 to TRBJ2-2; 9 nucleotides line up with TRBD2. CDR3 size: 14 residues. Trimming cost V 7 bases and J 2 bases; bases outside gene matches: 2. CDR1 and CDR2 (germline): SNHLY, FYNNEI. The CDR3 region is CASIAGANTGELFF. The CDR3 coding sequence is TGTGCCAGCATAGCGGGAGCTAACACCGGGGAGCTGTTTTTT.

V and J are TRBV28 and TRBJ1-2; perhaps TRBD1 as D (6 bases). CDR1 is MDHEN and CDR2 is SYDVKM in the germline V gene. V lost 6 bases, J lost 6 bases, and 14 bases lay in between. CDR3 size: 13 residues. DNA for the CDR3: TGTGCCAGCAGGGAGGGACAAGCAAATGGCTACACCTTC. Translation gives CASREGQANGYTF.

This clone has only a few counts. V is TRBV10-3 and J is TRBJ1-3; D unclear. This CDR3 has 14 amino acids. In germline, CDR1 is ENHRY, CDR2 SYGVKD. The V end was cut by 3 bases, the J end by 5 bases, with 11 bases between. The DNA of the CDR3 is TGTGCCATCAGTGAAAACACAAATCGAAACACCATATATTTT. This translates into CAISENTNRNTIYF.